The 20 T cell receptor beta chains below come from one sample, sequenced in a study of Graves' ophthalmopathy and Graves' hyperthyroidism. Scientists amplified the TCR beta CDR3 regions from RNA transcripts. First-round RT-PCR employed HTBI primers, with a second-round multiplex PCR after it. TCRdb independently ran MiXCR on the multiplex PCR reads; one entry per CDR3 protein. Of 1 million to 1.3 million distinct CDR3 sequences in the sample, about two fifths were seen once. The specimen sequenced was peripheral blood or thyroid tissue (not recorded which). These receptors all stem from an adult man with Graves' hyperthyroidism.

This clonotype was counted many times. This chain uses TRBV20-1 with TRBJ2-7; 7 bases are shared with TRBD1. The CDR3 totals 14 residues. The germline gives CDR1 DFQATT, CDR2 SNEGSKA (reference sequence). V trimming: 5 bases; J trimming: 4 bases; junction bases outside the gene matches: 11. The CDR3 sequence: CSAPPTGLLYEQYF. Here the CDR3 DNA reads TGCAGTGCTCCACCGACAGGGTTGCTGTACGAGCAGTACTTC.

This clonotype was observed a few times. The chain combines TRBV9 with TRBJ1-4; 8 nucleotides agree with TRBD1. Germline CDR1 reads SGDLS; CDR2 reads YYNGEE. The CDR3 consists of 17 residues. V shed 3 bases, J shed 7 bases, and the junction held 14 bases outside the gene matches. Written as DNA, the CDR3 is TGTGCCAGCAGCGCACCCGCGAAGACAGGGGAGCGTGAAAAACTGTTTTTT. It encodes CASSAPAKTGEREKLFF.

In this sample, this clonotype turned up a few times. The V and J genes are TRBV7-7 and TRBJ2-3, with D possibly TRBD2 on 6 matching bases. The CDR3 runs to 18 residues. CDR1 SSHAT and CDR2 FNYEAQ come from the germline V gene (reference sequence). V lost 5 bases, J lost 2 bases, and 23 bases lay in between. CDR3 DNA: TGTGCCAGCAGCCCCCGGTTCGTGGCGGGGATTTACACAGATACGCAGTATTTT. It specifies CASSPRFVAGIYTDTQYF. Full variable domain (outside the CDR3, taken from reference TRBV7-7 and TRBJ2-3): GAGVSQSPRYKVTKRGQDVTLRCDPISSHATLYWYQQALGQGPEFLTYFNYEAQPDKSGLPSDRFSAERPEGSISTLTIQRTEQRDSAMYRCASSPRFVAGIYTDTQYFGPGTRLTVL.

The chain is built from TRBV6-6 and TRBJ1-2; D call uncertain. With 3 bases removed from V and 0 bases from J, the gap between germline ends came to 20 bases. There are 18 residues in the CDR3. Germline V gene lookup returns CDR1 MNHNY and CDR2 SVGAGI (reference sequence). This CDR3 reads CASSYLGSRDLANYGYTF. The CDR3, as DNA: TGTGCCAGCAGTTATTTAGGGTCGCGTGACCTCGCTAACTATGGCTACACCTTC.

The chain's CDR3 is CASSGQVGYGYTF. The CDR3 bases are TGTGCCAGCAGTGGACAGGTCGGCTATGGCTACACCTTC. The chain couples TRBV2 to TRBJ1-2; possible D gene TRBD1, 6 bases. V was trimmed by 4 bases and J by 4 bases, leaving 10 bases between them. This CDR3 is 13 amino acids long. From germline, CDR1 is SNHLY and CDR2 FYNNEI.

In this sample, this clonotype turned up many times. CDR3: CASSHLGQGSHSPLHF. CDR3 bases: TGTGCCAGCAGCCACCTCGGACAGGGGAGTCATTCACCCCTCCACTTT. The V call is TRBV7-9, the J call TRBJ1-6, with 9 bases fitting TRBD1. The junction had 10 bases not matched to a gene; V was cut back by 5 bases and J by 8 bases. The CDR3 length is 16 residues. Germline values: CDR1 SEHNR, CDR2 FQNEAQ (reference sequence). Supplemented by reference TRBV7-9 and TRBJ1-6, the full variable domain reads DTGVSQNPRHKITKRGQNVTFRCDPISEHNRLYWYRQTLGQGPEFLTYFQNEAQLEKSRLLSDRFSAERPKGSFSTLEIQRTEQGDSAMYLCASSHLGQGSHSPLHFGNGTRLTVT.

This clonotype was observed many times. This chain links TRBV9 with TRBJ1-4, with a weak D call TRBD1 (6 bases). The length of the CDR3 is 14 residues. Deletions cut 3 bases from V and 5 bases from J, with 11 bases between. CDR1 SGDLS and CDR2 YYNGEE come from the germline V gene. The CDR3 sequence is CASSGGQRNEKLFF. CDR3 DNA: TGTGCCAGCAGCGGCGGACAGAGGAATGAAAAACTGTTTTTT.

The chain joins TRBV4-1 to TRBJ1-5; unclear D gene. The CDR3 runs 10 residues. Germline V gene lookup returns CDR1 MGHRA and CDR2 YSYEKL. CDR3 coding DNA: TGCGCTCGGCTGATTCAGCCCCAGCATTTT. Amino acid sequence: CARLIQPQHF.

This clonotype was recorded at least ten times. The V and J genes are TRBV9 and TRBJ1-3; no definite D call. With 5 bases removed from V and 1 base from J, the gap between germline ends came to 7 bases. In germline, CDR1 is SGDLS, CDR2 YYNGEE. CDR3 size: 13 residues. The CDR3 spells CASRDISGNTIYF. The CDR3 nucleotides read TGTGCCAGCAGAGACATTTCTGGAAACACCATATATTTT. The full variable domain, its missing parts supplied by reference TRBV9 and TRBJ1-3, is DSGVTQTPKHLITATGQRVTLRCSPRSGDLSVYWYQQSLDQGLQFLIQYYNGEERAKGNILERFSAQQFPDLHSELNLSSLELGDSALYFCASRDISGNTIYFGEGSWLTVV.

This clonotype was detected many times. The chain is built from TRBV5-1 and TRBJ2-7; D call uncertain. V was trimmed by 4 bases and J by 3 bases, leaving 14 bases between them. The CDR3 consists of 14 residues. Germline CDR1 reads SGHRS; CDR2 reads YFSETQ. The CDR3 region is CASSPPGGFYEQYF. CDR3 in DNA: TGCGCCAGCAGCCCTCCCGGTGGGTTCTACGAGCAGTACTTC. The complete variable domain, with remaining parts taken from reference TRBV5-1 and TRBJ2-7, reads KAGVTQTPRYLIKTRGQQVTLSCSPISGHRSVSWYQQTPGQGLQFLFEYFSETQRNKGNFPGRFSGRQFSNSRSEMNVSTLELGDSALYLCASSPPGGFYEQYFGPGTRLTVT.

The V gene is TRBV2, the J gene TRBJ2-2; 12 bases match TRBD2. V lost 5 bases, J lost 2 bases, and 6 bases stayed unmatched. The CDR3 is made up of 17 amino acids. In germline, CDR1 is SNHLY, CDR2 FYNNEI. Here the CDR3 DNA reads TGTGCCAGCAGTCGGACTAGCGGGGCGGTAAACACCGGGGAGCTGTTTTTT. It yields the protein CASSRTSGAVNTGELFF.

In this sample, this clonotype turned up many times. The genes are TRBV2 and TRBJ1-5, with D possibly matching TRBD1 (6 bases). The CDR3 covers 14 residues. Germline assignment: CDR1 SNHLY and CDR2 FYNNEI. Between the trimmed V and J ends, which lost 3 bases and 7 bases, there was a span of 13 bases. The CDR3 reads CASSERTDHQPQHF. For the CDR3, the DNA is TGTGCCAGCAGTGAGCGGACAGACCACCAGCCCCAGCATTTT.

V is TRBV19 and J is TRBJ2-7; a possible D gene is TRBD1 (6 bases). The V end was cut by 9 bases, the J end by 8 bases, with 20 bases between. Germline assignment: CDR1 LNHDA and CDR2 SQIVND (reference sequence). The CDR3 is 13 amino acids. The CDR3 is CASSLEQGSQQYF. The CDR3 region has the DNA TGTGCCAGCAGCTTAGAACAGGGAAGTCAGCAGTACTTC.

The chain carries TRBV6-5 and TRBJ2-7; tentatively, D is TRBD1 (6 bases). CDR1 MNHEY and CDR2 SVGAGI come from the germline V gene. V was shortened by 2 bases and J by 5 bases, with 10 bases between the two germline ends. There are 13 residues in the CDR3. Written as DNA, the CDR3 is TGTGCCAGCAGTTACGGGACATATGACGAGCAGTACTTC. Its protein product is CASSYGTYDEQYF.

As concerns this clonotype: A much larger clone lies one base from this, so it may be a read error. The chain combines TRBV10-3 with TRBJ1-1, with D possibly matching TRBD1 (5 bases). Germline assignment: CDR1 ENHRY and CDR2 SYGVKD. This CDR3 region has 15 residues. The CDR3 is CASSPSTVGDTEAFF. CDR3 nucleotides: TGTGCCAGCAGTCCTTCGACAGTGGGGGACACTGAAGCTTTCTTT.

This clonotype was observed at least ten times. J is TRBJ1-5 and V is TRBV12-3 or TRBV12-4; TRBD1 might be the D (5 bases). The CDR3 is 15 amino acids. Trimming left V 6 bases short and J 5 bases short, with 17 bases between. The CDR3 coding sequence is TGTGCCAGCAGCCCCCTCGGGCAGGGCGATCAGCCCCAGCATTTT. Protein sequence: CASSPLGQGDQPQHF.

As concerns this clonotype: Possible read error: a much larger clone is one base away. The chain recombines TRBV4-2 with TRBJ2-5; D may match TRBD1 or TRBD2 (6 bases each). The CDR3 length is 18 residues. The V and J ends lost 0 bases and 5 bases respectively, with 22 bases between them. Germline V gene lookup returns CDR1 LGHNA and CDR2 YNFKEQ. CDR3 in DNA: TGTGCCAGCAGCCAAGAGAACCCTTTGCACAGGGAGGTGGAGACCCAGTACTTC. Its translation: CASSQENPLHREVETQYF.

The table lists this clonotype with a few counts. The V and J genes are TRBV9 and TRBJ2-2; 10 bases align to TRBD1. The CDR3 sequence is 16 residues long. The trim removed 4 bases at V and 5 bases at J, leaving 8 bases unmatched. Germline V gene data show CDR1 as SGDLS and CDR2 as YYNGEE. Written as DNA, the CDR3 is TGTGCCAGCAGCCACAGGGGACAGGGGCAAACCGGGGAGCTGTTTTTT. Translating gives CASSHRGQGQTGELFF.

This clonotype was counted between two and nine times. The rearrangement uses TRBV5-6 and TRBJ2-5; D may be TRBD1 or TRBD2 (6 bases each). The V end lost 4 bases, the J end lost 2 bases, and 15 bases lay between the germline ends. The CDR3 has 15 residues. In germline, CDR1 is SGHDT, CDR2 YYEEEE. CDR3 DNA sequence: TGTGCCAGCAGCGGGGGGCCCTTAAGACAAGAGACCCAGTACTTC. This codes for CASSGGPLRQETQYF.

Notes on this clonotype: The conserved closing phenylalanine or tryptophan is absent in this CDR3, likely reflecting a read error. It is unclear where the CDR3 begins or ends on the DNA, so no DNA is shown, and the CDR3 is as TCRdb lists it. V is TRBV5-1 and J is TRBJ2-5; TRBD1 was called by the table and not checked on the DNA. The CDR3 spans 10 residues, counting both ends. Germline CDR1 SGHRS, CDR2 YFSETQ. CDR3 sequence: CASSQETGGT.